This T cell receptor beta chain is drawn from a study of technical replicates of blood from several donors. Method: immunoSEQ multiplex PCR; TCRdb's copy keeps in-frame clones and lacks some. Here the sample spans about 81,000 clones, around 93% being singletons. The CDR3 has 14 residues. V dropped 7 bases and J dropped 3; count of bases not matched to a gene: 5. The germline V gene encodes CDR1 MNHEY and CDR2 SMNVEV (reference sequence). This TCR was sampled from a human donor in good health. The sequencing input was T cells isolated from PBMCs. The chain couples TRBV27 to TRBJ2-1; 8 bases agree with TRBD2. The CDR3 reads CASNAGGIYNEQFF. The CDR3 DNA reads TGTGCCAGCAACGCGGGAGGCATCTACAATGAGCAGTTCTTC.